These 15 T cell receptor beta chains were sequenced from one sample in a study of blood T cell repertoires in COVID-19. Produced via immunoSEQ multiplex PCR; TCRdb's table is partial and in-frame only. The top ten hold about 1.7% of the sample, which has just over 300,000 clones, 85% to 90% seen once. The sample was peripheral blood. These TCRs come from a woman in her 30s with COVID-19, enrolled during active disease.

CDR3 nucleotides: TGTGCCAGCAGCCTAAGCGGGGGGAGCACAGATACGCAGTATTTT. Its translation is CASSLSGGSTDTQYF. The V and J genes are TRBV11-3 and TRBJ2-3, with TRBD2 matching 9 bases. Germline CDR1 is SGHNT and CDR2 is YENEEA. The V and J ends lost 5 bases and 0 bases, in that order; junction bases with no gene match: 3. The CDR3 length is 15 residues.

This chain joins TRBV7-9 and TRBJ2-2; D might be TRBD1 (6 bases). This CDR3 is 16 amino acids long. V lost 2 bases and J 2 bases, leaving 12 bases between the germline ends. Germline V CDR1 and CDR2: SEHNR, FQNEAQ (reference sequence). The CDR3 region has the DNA TGTGCCAGCAGCTTACACGGGACACATAACACCGGGGAGCTGTTTTTT. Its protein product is CASSLHGTHNTGELFF.

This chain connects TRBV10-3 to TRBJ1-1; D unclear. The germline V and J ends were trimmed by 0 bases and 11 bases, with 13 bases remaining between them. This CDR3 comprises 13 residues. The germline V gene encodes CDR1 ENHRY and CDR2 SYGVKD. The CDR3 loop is CAISESALEEAFF. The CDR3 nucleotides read TGTGCCATCAGTGAGTCGGCCTTAGAGGAGGCTTTCTTT.

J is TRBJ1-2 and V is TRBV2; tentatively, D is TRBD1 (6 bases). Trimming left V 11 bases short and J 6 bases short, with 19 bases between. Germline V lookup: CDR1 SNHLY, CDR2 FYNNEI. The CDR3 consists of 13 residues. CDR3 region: CAGGGSQSHGYTF. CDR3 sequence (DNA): TGTGCCGGGGGGGGCAGTCAAAGTCATGGCTACACCTTC.

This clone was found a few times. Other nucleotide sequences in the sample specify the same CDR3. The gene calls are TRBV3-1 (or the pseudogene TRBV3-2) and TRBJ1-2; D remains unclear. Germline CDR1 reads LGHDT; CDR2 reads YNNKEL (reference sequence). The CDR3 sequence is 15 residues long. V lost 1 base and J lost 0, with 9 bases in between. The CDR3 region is CASSQGTVANYGYTF. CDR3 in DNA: TGTGCCAGCAGCCAAGGTACGGTTGCTAACTATGGCTACACCTTC.

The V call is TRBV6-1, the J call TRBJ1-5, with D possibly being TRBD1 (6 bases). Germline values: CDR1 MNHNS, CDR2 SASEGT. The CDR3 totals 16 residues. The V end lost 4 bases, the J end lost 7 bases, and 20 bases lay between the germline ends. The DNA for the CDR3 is TGTGCCAGCAGTGCCTTTTGGACGAGGGGGAAGCAGCCCCAGCATTTT. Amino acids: CASSAFWTRGKQPQHF.

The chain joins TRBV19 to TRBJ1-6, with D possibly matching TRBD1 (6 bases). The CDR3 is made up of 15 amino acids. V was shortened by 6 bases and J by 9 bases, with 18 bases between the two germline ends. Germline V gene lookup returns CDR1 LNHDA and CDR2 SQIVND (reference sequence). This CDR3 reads CASSPPDTGTSPLHF. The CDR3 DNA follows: TGTGCCAGTAGCCCCCCGGACACAGGGACTTCACCCCTCCACTTT.

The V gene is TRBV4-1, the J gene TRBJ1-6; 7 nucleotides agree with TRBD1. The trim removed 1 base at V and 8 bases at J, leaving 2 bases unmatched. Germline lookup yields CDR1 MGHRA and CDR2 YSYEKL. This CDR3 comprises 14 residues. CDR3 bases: TGCGCCAGCAGCCAAGGAGACAGGGATTCACCCCTCCACTTT. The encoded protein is CASSQGDRDSPLHF.

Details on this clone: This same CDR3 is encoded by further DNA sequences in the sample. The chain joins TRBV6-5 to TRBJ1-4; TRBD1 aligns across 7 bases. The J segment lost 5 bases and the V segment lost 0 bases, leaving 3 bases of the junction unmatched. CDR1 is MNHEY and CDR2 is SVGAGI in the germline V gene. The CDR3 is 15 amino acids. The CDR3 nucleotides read TGTGCCAGCAGTTACTCTGACAGGGTCAATGAAAAACTGTTTTTT. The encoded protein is CASSYSDRVNEKLFF.

The CDR3: CASSNIANTGELFF. The CDR3 nucleotides read TGTGCCAGCAGTAACATCGCGAACACCGGGGAGCTGTTTTTT. The V gene is TRBV7-9, the J gene TRBJ2-2; D gene unclear. Looked up from germline, CDR1 is SEHNR and CDR2 is FQNEAQ (reference sequence). The CDR3 loop spans 14 amino acids. The V gene lost 6 bases and the J gene lost 0 bases, with 8 bases spanning the gap. The full variable domain, rest sourced from reference TRBV7-9 and TRBJ2-2, is DTGVSQNPRHKITKRGQNVTFRCDPISEHNRLYWYRQTLGQGPEFLTYFQNEAQLEKSRLLSDRFSAERPKGSFSTLEIQRTEQGDSAMYLCASSNIANTGELFFGEGSRLTVL.

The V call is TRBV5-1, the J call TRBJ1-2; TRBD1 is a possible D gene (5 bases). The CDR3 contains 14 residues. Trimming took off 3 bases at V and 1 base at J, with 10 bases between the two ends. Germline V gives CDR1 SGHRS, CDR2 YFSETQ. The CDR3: CASSSDSDNYGYTF. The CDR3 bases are TGCGCCAGCAGCTCAGACAGTGATAACTATGGCTACACCTTC.

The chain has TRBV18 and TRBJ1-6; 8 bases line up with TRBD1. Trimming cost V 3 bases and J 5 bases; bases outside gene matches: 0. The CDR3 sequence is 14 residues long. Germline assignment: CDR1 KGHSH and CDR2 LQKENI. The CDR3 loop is CASSPGQDNSPLHF. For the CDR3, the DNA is TGTGCCAGCTCACCGGGACAGGATAATTCACCCCTCCACTTT.

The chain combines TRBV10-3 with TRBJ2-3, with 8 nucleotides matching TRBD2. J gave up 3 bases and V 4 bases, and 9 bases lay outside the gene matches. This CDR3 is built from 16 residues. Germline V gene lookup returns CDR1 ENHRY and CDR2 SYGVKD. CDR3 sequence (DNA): TGTGCCATCAGTGGCTCTGGCGGGGGGATTACAGATACGCAGTATTTT. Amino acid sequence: CAISGSGGGITDTQYF.

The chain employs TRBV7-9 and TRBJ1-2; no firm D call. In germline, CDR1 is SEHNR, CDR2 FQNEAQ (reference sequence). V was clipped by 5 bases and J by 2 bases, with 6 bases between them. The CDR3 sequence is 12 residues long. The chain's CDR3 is CASSILNYGYTF. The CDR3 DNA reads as TGTGCCAGCAGCATCCTAAACTATGGCTACACCTTC.

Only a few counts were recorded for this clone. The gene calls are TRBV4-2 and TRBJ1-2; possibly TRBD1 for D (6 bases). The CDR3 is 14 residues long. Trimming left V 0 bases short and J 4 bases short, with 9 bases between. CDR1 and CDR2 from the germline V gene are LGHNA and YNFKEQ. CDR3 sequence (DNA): TGTGCCAGCAGCCAAGATGCGGGGGCCTATGGCTACACCTTC. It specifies CASSQDAGAYGYTF.